These T cell receptor beta chains were read from a single sample in a study of T-cell memory formation after mild COVID-19. TCRdb independently ran MiXCR on the 5' RACE reads; one entry per CDR3 protein. The data show under 450,000 distinct CDR3 sequences, approximately 22% seen once. Sequenced sample: PBMCs or a T cell subset sorted from them (not recorded which). These receptors all stem from a man between 18 and 35 years old who had mild COVID-19 (a few samples of this study predate the infection). Cell type and time point are not known. CDR3s leave out the opening cysteine and the closing phenylalanine or tryptophan.

j_call,v_call,cdr3_length,cdr3_aa
TRBJ2-7,TRBV3-1,15,ASSQDRLTGAPYEQY
TRBJ1-2,TRBV5-1,14,ASSFWRDSHNYGYT
TRBJ1-3,TRBV9,12,ASSVTASGNTIY
TRBJ2-5,TRBV5-1,12,ASSFQGDQETQY
TRBJ1-2,TRBV18,13,ASSPPSGGLTGYT
TRBJ2-1,TRBV7-9,11,ASSLSWWGEQF
TRBJ2-1,TRBV12-3/TRBV12-4,10,ASGQTGNEQF
TRBJ2-5,TRBV5-1,13,ASSLAVLSDETQY
TRBJ2-3,TRBV24-1,14,ATSDTGLTLGDTQY
TRBJ1-1,TRBV7-9,9,ASSPPREAF
TRBJ1-5,TRBV12-3/TRBV12-4,13,ASSSTLQGNQPQH
TRBJ2-3,TRBV14,15,ASSQLGQGVGTDTQY
TRBJ1-1,TRBV7-9,12,ASSAPGAAAEAF
TRBJ2-3,TRBV7-2,14,ASSLAAGERTDTQY
TRBJ1-3,TRBV11-2,15,ASSFRQVTPWGNTIY
TRBJ1-2,TRBV9,13,ASSVESSGERGYT
TRBJ1-2,TRBV7-9,11,ASSPNPPAGYT
TRBJ1-5,TRBV7-9,13,ASSPAGDSNQPQH
TRBJ2-3,TRBV4-1,13,ASSQLLGSSDTQY
TRBJ1-6,TRBV12-3/TRBV12-4,16,ASSFFGLGGGSNSPLH
TRBJ1-5,TRBV6-5,11,ASATGRDQPQH
TRBJ2-1,TRBV19,12,ASSPTTQPREQF
TRBJ2-1,TRBV5-1,15,ASSPRVTSTPYNEQF
TRBJ2-1,TRBV5-4,12,ASFFGPGENEQF
TRBJ2-5,TRBV20-1,14,SARDSASRDWETQY
TRBJ2-3,TRBV14,11,ASTDVNTDTQY
TRBJ2-7,TRBV29-1,11,SVGRGHEYEQY
TRBJ1-5,TRBV12-3/TRBV12-4,12,ASSLRGSQQPQH
TRBJ1-2,TRBV10-3,10,AIPDRGGGYT
TRBJ2-2,TRBV20-1,14,SARDRDTGFTGELF
TRBJ1-4,TRBV7-9,12,ASSLVKGDEKLF
TRBJ2-7,TRBV6-2/TRBV6-3,14,ASSYTDRTYTYEQY
TRBJ2-7,TRBV18,13,ASSPPTAAPYEQY
TRBJ2-5,TRBV7-9,13,ASSPEGGNLETQY
TRBJ2-7,TRBV7-2,12,ASSRTGGSSEQY
TRBJ2-7,TRBV20-1,12,SARAGLADYEQY
TRBJ1-2,TRBV7-9,12,ASSPLGQAYGYT
TRBJ1-4,TRBV7-9,12,ASSRPPDNEKLF
TRBJ2-1,TRBV15,12,ATSRGLSSNEQF
TRBJ2-1,TRBV27,12,ASSLFGLAREQF
TRBJ2-5,TRBV5-1,14,ASSSAGAPGWETQY
TRBJ2-3,TRBV2,13,ASSARGASPDTQY